This T cell receptor beta chain was documented in a study of cytomegalovirus exposure and HLA in healthy donors. Overall study findings and caveats: Later analysis suggested links between common viral pathogens and several top significant clusters. Within an earlier analysis, most TCR beta V segments proved productive either about 90% or about 30% of the time. As was reported, the HLA-A and HLA-B alleles of most subjects were accurately predicted from TCR beta sequences.

The PCR employed 60 Vbeta primers together with 13 Jbeta primers. TCRdb's copy holds only in-frame clones and misses some; the assay was immunoSEQ multiplex PCR. This sample has 99,000 or so clones, with 69% found just once. In regard to this clone: The antigen is undetermined.

Sequencing used PBMCs. This sequence was found in a man aged 25 to 40 in good health and CMV-seronegative.

CDR3 sequence (DNA): TGTGCCAGCAGTGCGAGAGAGGCGAACACCGGGGAGCTGTTTTTT. It specifies CASSAREANTGELFF. The chain couples TRBV4-2 to TRBJ2-2, with D unresolved. V was shortened by 6 bases and J by 0 bases, with 11 bases between the two germline ends. Germline V gene lookup returns CDR1 LGHNA and CDR2 YNFKEQ. The CDR3 spans 15 residues.